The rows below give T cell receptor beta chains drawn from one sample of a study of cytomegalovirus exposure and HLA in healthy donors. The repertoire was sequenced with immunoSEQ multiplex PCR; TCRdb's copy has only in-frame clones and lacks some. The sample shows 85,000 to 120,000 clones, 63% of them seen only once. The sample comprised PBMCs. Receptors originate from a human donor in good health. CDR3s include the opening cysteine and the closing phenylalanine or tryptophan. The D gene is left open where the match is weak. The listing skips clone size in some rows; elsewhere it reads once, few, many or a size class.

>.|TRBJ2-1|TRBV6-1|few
CASSERFTDPGYNEQFF
TGTGCCAGCAGTGAACGCTTCACCGATCCCGGGTACAATGAGCAGTTCTTC
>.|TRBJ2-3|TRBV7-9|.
CASSSVTGNRIGTQYF
TGTGCCAGCAGCTCAGTCACAGGGAACCGCATAGGGACGCAGTATTTT
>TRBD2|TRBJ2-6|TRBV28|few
CASSLAGGYGANVLTF
TGTGCCAGCAGTTTAGCGGGAGGGTATGGGGCCAACGTCCTGACTTTC
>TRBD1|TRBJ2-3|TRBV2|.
CASRVWTGRTDTQYF
TGTGCCAGCAGGGTCTGGACAGGACGCACAGATACGCAGTATTTT
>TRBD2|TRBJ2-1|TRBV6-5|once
CASSYPGTSGSTQFF
TGTGCCAGCAGTTACCCCGGGACTAGCGGGAGTACGCAGTTCTTC
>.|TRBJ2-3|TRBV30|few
CAWSVGRDFTDTQYF
TGTGCCTGGAGTGTAGGCAGGGACTTCACAGATACGCAGTATTTT
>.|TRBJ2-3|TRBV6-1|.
CASSESGKGVDTQYF
TGTGCCAGCAGTGAAAGTGGGAAGGGGGTAGATACGCAGTATTTT
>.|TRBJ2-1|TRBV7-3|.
CASSVDNYNEQFF
TGTGCCAGCAGCGTAGATAATTACAATGAGCAGTTCTTC
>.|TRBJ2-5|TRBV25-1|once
CASTLKETQYF
TGTGCCAGCACCCTAAAAGAGACCCAGTACTTC
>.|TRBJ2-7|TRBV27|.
CASSLKHTYEQYF
TGTGCCAGCAGTCTCAAACACACCTACGAGCAGTACTTC
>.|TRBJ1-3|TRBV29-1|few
CSVLEEMEENTIYF
TGCAGCGTTCTCGAGGAAATGGAGGAAAACACCATATATTTT
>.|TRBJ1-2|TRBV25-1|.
CASGQGNNGYTF
TGTGCCAGCGGGCAGGGGAACAATGGCTACACCTTC
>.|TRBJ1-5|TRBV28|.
CASSHTESNQPQHF
TGTGCCAGCAGTCATACAGAGAGCAATCAGCCCCAGCATTTT
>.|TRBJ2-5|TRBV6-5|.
CASSYEGETQYF
TGTGCCAGCAGTTATGAGGGAGAGACCCAGTACTTC
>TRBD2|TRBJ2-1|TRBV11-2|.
CASSQGTSGIYEQFF
TGTGCCAGCAGCCAAGGGACTAGCGGGATCTATGAGCAGTTCTTC
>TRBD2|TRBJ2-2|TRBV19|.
CASNSGLSTGELFF
TGTGCCAGTAATTCGGGACTAAGCACCGGGGAGCTGTTTTTT
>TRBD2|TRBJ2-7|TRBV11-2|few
CASSLGAGNYEQYF
TGTGCCAGCAGCTTAGGAGCGGGAAACTACGAGCAGTACTTC
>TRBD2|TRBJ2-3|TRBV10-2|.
CASSEYTSGSDTQYF
TGCGCCAGCAGTGAGTATACTAGCGGGAGTGATACGCAGTATTTT
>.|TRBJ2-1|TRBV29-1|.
CSVVVGAVYNEQFF
TGCAGCGTTGTTGTTGGAGCCGTTTACAATGAGCAGTTCTTC
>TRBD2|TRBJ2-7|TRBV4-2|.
CASSQAGGSSYEQYF
TGTGCCAGCAGCCAAGCGGGAGGCAGCTCCTACGAGCAGTACTTC
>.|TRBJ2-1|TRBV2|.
CASSELANNEQFF
TGTGCCAGCAGTGAACTAGCAAACAATGAGCAGTTCTTC
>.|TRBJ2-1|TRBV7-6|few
CASSLGVTGWAREAYNEQFF
TGTGCCAGCAGCTTAGGCGTGACAGGGTGGGCGCGGGAAGCCTACAATGAGCAGTTCTTC
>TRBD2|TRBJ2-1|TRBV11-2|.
CASSLAGGGQFF
TGTGCCAGCAGCTTAGCGGGGGGTGGGCAGTTCTTC
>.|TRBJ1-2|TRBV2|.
CASSKSKDGYTF
TGTGCCAGCAGTAAGAGCAAAGATGGCTACACCTTC
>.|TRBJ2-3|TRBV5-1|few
CASSPVPTDTQYF
TGCGCCAGCAGCCCCGTTCCCACAGATACGCAGTATTTT
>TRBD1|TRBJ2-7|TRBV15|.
CATSRTRDSFYEQYF
TGTGCCACCAGCAGAACCCGGGACAGCTTCTACGAGCAGTACTTC
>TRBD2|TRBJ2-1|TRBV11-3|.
CASSHWTSGINEQFF
TGTGCCAGCAGTCACTGGACTAGCGGGATCAATGAGCAGTTCTTC